Below, 24 T cell receptor beta chains from the same sample are listed, as sequenced in a study of T cells expressing NK-cell markers. TCRdb re-called the 5' RACE reads and shows each CDR3 protein once, DNA omitted. The sample features tens of thousands of distinct CDR3 sequences, with 50% to 75% in its top ten. The sequencing sample was made of blood T cells: a sorted CD56 or NKG2C T cell subset, CD4+ or CD8+ T cells, or bulk PBMC T cells (not recorded which). These receptors were collected from a woman aged 18-70 years in good health.

V usage is TRBV7-9 and J usage is TRBJ2-4; absent DNA, TCRdb's TRBD1 call cannot be checked. Germline CDR1 and CDR2: SEHNR and FQNEAQ (reference sequence). The CDR3 sequence is 15 residues long. Here the CDR3 reads CASSPRTGGQNIQYF. The full variable domain, in which reference TRBV7-9 and TRBJ2-4 provide the parts outside the CDR3, is DTGVSQNPRHKITKRGQNVTFRCDPISEHNRLYWYRQTLGQGPEFLTYFQNEAQLEKSRLLSDRFSAERPKGSFSTLEIQRTEQGDSAMYLCASSPRTGGQNIQYFGAGTRLSVL.

The V gene is TRBV10-3, the J gene TRBJ2-2; TCRdb indicates TRBD1, and absent DNA this call remains unverified. This CDR3 contains 17 residues. From germline, CDR1 is ENHRY and CDR2 SYGVKD. CDR3 in amino acids: CAISGPPSGVNTGELFF.

The V call is TRBV4-1, the J call TRBJ2-7. The CDR3 length is 15 residues. The germline V gene encodes CDR1 MGHRA and CDR2 YSYEKL. The CDR3 reads CASSQETSPYYEQYF.

The rearrangement links TRBV15 to TRBJ2-6. Germline-derived CDR1 and CDR2 are LNHNV and YYDKDF (reference sequence). The CDR3 has 14 amino acids. CDR3 protein: CATRADSGANVLTF.

V is TRBV27 and J is TRBJ2-3; no DNA is available, so the TRBD1 call from TCRdb remains unchecked. Germline loops: CDR1 MNHEY, CDR2 SMNVEV (reference sequence). The length of the CDR3 is 15 residues. The CDR3 loop is CASSLGPLLAGTQYF.

The rearrangement uses TRBV5-1 and TRBJ2-7. The germline gives CDR1 SGHRS, CDR2 YFSETQ. This CDR3 is 13 amino acids long. The chain's CDR3 is CASSVRISYEQYF.

The chain combines TRBV20-1 with TRBJ1-3; TCRdb gives TRBD1 as the D gene, but with no DNA this cannot be confirmed. CDR1 and CDR2 (germline): DFQATT, SNEGSKA (reference sequence). The CDR3 covers 17 residues. CDR3 protein: CSAIRDRGTSSGNTIYF.

This chain uses TRBV6-4 with TRBJ2-3; TCRdb returns TRBD2, unconfirmable since there is no DNA. Per the germline V gene, CDR1 is MRHNA and CDR2 is SNTAGT. CDR3 size: 16 residues. CDR3 residues: CASSDIAGGPPDTQYF.

The chain uses TRBV10-3 and TRBJ2-7; as DNA is missing, the TRBD2 call by TCRdb cannot be tested. Germline-derived CDR1 and CDR2 are ENHRY and SYGVKD. The CDR3 contains 14 residues. CDR3: CAIRGEGLADEQYF.

The rearrangement links TRBV2 to TRBJ2-5; the TCRdb call, TRBD1, lacks DNA for checking. The CDR3 is 16 amino acids. CDR1 and CDR2 (germline): SNHLY, FYNNEI. CDR3 in amino acids: CASSERRGRGVETQYF.

This chain joins TRBV2 and TRBJ2-1; with no DNA, the TCRdb D assignment of TRBD2 cannot be verified. Germline V lookup: CDR1 SNHLY, CDR2 FYNNEI. The CDR3 contains 15 residues. CDR3 region: CASGLAGEGLNEQFF.

This chain links TRBV9 with TRBJ2-1; TCRdb calls TRBD2, which cannot be checked without DNA. In germline, CDR1 is SGDLS, CDR2 YYNGEE. This CDR3 spans 16 amino acids. This chain's CDR3 is CASSLASGLAGEEQFF.

The chain has TRBV4-2 and TRBJ2-2; TCRdb's D gene call, TRBD1, goes unchecked for lack of DNA. The CDR3 length is 20 residues. Germline lookup yields CDR1 LGHNA and CDR2 YNFKEQ. The CDR3 region is CASSLYDIITGQPNTGELFF.

The chain is built from TRBV27 and TRBJ2-2. The CDR3 runs to 14 residues. CDR1 is MNHEY, CDR2 SMNVEV, per germline (reference sequence). The CDR3 protein is CASSLYVDTGELFF.

V gene TRBV5-1 combines with J gene TRBJ1-1; TCRdb proposes TRBD1, but this gene call is untestable without DNA. Germline CDR1 SGHRS, CDR2 YFSETQ. This CDR3 has 14 amino acids. This CDR3 is CASSLASGGTEAFF.

V is TRBV6-5 and J is TRBJ2-7; TCRdb's assignment of TRBD2 cannot be checked, as there is no DNA. CDR1 and CDR2 from the germline V gene are MNHEY and SVGAGI. This CDR3 is built from 13 residues. CDR3 region: CASSLRTSGELYF.

CDR3 residues: CASGGGEGAYEQYF. V and J are TRBV5-1 and TRBJ2-7; the TCRdb D gene call, TRBD2, has no DNA to confirm it. The CDR3 contains 14 residues. Germline V lookup: CDR1 SGHRS, CDR2 YFSETQ. Full variable domain (missing parts from reference TRBV5-1 and TRBJ2-7): KAGVTQTPRYLIKTRGQQVTLSCSPISGHRSVSWYQQTPGQGLQFLFEYFSETQRNKGNFPGRFSGRQFSNSRSEMNVSTLELGDSALYLCASGGGEGAYEQYFGPGTRLTVT.

J is TRBJ2-5 and V is TRBV4-1; lacking DNA, the TRBD2 call made by TCRdb goes unchecked. This CDR3 contains 16 residues. Germline V gene data show CDR1 as MGHRA and CDR2 as YSYEKL. This CDR3 reads CASQGLAGVGKETQYF.

V usage is TRBV6-1 and J usage is TRBJ1-1; TCRdb selects TRBD1, and the lack of DNA leaves this call unchecked. From germline, CDR1 is MNHNS and CDR2 SASEGT. This CDR3 region has 14 residues. The CDR3 loop is CASSLTGGYTEAFF.

This sequence joins TRBV12-3 or TRBV12-4 and TRBJ2-1; the D call from TCRdb, TRBD1, cannot be confirmed without DNA. CDR3 length: 12 residues. The CDR3 spells CASSLPGQGQFF.

This clonotype counts as medium-sized by frequency. The chain has TRBV20-1 and TRBJ2-7; the D gene TCRdb calls, TRBD2, cannot be checked with no DNA. Germline assignment: CDR1 DFQATT and CDR2 SNEGSKA (reference sequence). The CDR3 consists of 15 residues. CDR3 amino acids: CSASGTSGGPYEQYF.

The V call is TRBV5-1, the J call TRBJ1-2; TCRdb calls TRBD1, which cannot be checked without DNA. Germline V CDR1 and CDR2: SGHRS, YFSETQ. The CDR3 runs 13 residues. CDR3 sequence: CASSLGAKRGYTF.

The CDR3 spells CASSSEEDGTYEQYF. J is TRBJ2-7 and V is TRBV5-4; TCRdb outputs TRBD2, but without DNA this stays unchecked. In germline, CDR1 is SGHNT, CDR2 YYREEE (reference sequence). The CDR3 runs to 15 residues.

This chain links TRBV7-9 with TRBJ1-1. Germline V gives CDR1 SEHNR, CDR2 FQNEAQ (reference sequence). The CDR3 totals 13 residues. CDR3 protein: CASSYPSDTEAFF.